This T cell receptor beta chain stems from a study of T cell responses to AZD1222 COVID-19 vaccine (dated by TCRdb to the early 2020s). In terms of the full investigation: AZD1222 recipients whose second dose came at about 4 weeks and those whose second dose came at about 12 weeks were combined into one group, since spike-specific TCR depth and breadth did not differ between the two schedules. A total of 233 trial participants underwent TCR sequencing, of whom 207 received two doses of AZD1222 and approximately 25 received two doses of the MenACWY control vaccine. Enrollment into the trials was organized by age into subgroups of 18-55, 56-69 and 70-plus years, and those subgroups contained roughly 150, 30 and 60 TCR-sequenced participants, respectively. Broader findings and caveats from the paper: CD4 TCRs associated with the vaccine covered the entire spike protein, and the dominant responses were in regions 160-218 and 743-854. Nearly half of unique spike-specific TCRs reportedly recognized epitopes outside regions mutated in the B.1.351 and B.1.1.7 variants. In the small 56-69-year group, the increase in depth fell short of significance, most likely because of low power. Most participants were white British and females outnumbered males, and the authors suggested that clonal diversity may have been underestimated. Conclusions about previously exposed vaccinees are limited because only six or seven AZD1222 recipients were SARS-CoV-2 seropositive at baseline. Spike-specific TCR breadth and depth rose significantly after two AZD1222 doses compared with day 0 and with MenACWY recipients. Because no day 14 peak-response samples were available, the repertoires could be characterized only after the peak T cell response.

The CDR3 regions of human TCRbeta chains were analyzed by immunosequencing. The authors processed their data as follows. TCRs in the repertoires were matched against a reference library of SARS-CoV-2-specific TCRs that had been generated with the MIRA antigen-specificity platform. Breadth was defined as the fraction of unique TCRs that were SARS-CoV-2-associated. Depth was defined as the fraction of total T cells that were SARS-CoV-2-associated. Each spike-specific TCR was assigned to its reactive spike region and to a CD4 or CD8 class using the MIRA data. Log10-transformed breadth and depth values were compared by one-way ANOVA with Sidak's multiple comparisons tests. TCRdb re-hosts the immuneACCESS table, in-frame sequences only. Its copies lack some clones; in the studies checked, an unresolved V gene accounts for under half of them, and the cause for the rest is not known. V and J calls and clone size are copied from that table; D and trimming were computed from the DNA. Present in this sample are 110,000 or so clones, 87% of which were seen just once. The top ten constitute 5.2% of the sample.

This sample's time point label indicates: baseline before first vaccination. Samples from vaccinated people were obtained from the UK trials COV001 and COV002, which included a single-blind randomized controlled phase 2/3 trial of AZD1222 (ChAdOx1 nCoV-19) in healthy adults. Trial participant PBMC samples were collected at day 0 and day 28 after the second dose for TCRbeta chain sequencing. Concerning this clone itself: No antigen is known for it. The input lacks base qualities; no much larger clone sits a single base away.

The germline V gene specifies MDHEN as CDR1 and SYDVKM as CDR2. A distance of 18 bases separates the germline ends of V and J, which lose 5 bases and 5 bases respectively. Counted from cysteine to phenylalanine, this CDR3 has 15 amino acids. Only CDR3 DNA is held: 45 bases, read in frame from base 1. Here the chain combines TRBV28 and TRBJ2-5; perhaps TRBD2 is the D gene, with 7 bases matching. The sequence was obtained from an adult in good health. The sequenced sample was peripheral blood, obtained on day 0 of AZD1222 vaccination. CDR3 sequence: CASSGRGPDRETQYF. The DNA sequence follows: TGTGCCAGCAGTGGGCGGGGGCCAGACCGCGAGACCCAGTACTTC.